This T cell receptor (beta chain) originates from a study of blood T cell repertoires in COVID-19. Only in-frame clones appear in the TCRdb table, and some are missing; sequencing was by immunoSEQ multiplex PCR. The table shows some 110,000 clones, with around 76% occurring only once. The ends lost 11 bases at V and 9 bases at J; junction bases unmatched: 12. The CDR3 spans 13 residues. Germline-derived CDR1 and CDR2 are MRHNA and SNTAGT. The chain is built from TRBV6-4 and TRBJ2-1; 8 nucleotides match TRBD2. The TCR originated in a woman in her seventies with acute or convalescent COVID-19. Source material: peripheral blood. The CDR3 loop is CAHPARGGREQFF. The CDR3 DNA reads TGTGCCCACCCAGCCCGGGGGGGCCGTGAGCAGTTCTTC.